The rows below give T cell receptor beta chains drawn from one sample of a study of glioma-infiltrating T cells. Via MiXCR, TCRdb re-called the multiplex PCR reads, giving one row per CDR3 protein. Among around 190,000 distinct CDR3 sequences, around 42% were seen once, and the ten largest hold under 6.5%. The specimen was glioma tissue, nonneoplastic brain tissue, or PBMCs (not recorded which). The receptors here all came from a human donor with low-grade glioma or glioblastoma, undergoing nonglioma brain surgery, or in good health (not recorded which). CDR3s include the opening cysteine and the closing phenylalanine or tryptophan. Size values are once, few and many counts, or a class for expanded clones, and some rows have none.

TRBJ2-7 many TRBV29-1 CSVEVYSYEQYF
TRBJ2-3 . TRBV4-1 CASRPGIADYRDTQYF
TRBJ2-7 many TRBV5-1 CASSLDGGVSYEQYF
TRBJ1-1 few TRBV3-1 CASSQALGNTEAFF
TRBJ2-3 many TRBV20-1 CSASEIDTQYF
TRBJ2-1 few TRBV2 CASSEVRRTLQGNEQFF
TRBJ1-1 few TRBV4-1 CASSHRQGNKMNTEAFF
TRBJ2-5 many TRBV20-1 CSAKPIHGTSKETQYF
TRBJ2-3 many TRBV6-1 CASSPPVPLAGDADTQYF
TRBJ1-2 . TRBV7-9 CASSLDISYESNTF
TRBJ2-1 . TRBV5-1 CASSLAVPRRAYNEQFF
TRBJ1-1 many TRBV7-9 CASSPGEEAFF
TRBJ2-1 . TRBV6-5 CASSYSGENEQFF
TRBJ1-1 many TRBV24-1 CATSDSSLEAFF
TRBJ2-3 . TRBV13 CATHKGSTDTQYF
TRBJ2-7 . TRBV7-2 CASSLQMSYEHYF
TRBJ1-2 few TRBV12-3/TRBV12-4 CASSLMGRVNGYTF
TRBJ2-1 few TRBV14 CASSQSHRLRQFF
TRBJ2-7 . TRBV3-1 CASSSGLAGVGENQYF
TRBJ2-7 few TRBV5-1 CASSLPTGSSSYEQYF
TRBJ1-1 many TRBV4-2 CASSQDKTLNTEAFF
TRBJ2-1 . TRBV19 CASSIQGGPNNEQFF
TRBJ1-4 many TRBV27 CASNGTVDEKLFF
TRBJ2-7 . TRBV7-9 CASSPRTYEQYF
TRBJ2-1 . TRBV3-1 CASSRGGGDEQFF
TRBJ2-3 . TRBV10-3 CAISKTARTDTQYF
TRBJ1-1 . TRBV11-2 CPSSPVNTEAFF
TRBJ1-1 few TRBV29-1 CSVEKELNTEAFF
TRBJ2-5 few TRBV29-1 CSANQGETQYF
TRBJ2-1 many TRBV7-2 CASSPEIGSEQFF
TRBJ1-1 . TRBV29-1 CSVEVQGDTEAFF
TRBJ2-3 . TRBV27 CASSPPAGRITDKQCF
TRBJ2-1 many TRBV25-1 CASSRTGALAGEQFF
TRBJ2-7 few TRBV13 CASSLLDVPYEQYF
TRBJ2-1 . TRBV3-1 CASSQMSSYNEQFF
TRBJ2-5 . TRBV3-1 CASSQDMLRTGRQPQYF
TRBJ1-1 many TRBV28 CASSSRTGVYTEAFF
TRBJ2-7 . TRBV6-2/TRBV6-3 CASKTSSYYEQYF
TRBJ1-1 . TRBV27 CASSPGTGTSDEAFF
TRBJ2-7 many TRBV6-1 CASSELGTGPEQYF
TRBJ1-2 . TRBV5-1 CASSRGQGNYGYTF
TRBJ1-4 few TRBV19 CASSINRDRDEKLFF
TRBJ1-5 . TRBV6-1 CASSEGGGNSKPQHF
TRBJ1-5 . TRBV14 CASSQDIRGEVQSNQPQHF
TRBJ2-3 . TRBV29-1 CSVEDRAEADTQYF
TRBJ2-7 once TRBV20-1 CSASGGQAGAYEQYF
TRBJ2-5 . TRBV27 CASSREGGGENQYF
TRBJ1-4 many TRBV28 CASSSIQGTSTNEKLFF
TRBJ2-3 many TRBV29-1 CSVETGGSDTQYF
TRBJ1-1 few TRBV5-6 CASSLFSEAFF
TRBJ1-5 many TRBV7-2 CASSSERRGDQPQHF
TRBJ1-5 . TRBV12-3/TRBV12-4 CASSLAKGKVNQPQHF